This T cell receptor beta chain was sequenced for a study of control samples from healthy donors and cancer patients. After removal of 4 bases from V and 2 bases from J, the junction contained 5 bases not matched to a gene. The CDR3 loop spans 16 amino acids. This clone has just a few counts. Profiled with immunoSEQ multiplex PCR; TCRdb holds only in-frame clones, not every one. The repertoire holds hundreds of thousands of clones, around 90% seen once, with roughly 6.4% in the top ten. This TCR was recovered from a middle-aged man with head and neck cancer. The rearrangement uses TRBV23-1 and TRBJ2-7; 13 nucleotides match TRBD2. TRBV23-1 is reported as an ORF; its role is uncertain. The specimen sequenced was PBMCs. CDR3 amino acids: CASSLPGLAGTYEQYF. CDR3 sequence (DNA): TGCGCCAGCAGTCTCCCGGGACTAGCGGGAACCTACGAGCAGTACTTC.